The rows below give T cell receptor beta chains drawn from one sample of a study of T-cell reconstitution after alpha-beta-depleted transplantation in children. TCRdb re-analysed the PCR reads in MiXCR, keeping a single row per CDR3 protein. The sample lists a few hundred thousand distinct CDR3 sequences; around 25% were seen once. This specimen consisted of PBMCs, obtained before TCRalphabeta/CD19-depleted stem cell transplant. These receptors were taken from a girl aged 2 to 9 with Fanconi anemia, due to receive a stem cell transplant. Each CDR3 is given with its conserved first and last residue. Fields, in order: V gene, clone size, D gene, J gene, CDR3 DNA, CDR3 protein. D genes are given only for firm matches. Expanded clones are given a class, and other clones once, few, many or no size at all.

TRBV10-3	many	.	TRBJ2-4	TGTGCCATAAGTCCGGCCAAAAACATTCAGTACTTC	CAISPAKNIQYF
TRBV6-2/TRBV6-3	.	.	TRBJ2-1	TGTGCCAGCAGTTCGTACGGGGATGAGCAGTTCTTC	CASSSYGDEQFF
TRBV5-1	many	.	TRBJ2-7	TGCGCCAGCAGTTACGGACCGGGCACCTACGAGCAGTACTTC	CASSYGPGTYEQYF
TRBV5-5	.	.	TRBJ1-5	TGTGCCAGCAGCTTGGTTCCAGTGAATCAGCCCCAGCATTTT	CASSLVPVNQPQHF
TRBV20-1	.	.	TRBJ2-1	TGCAGTGCTACGCCGCGGACACCGAATTACAATGAGCAGTTCTTC	CSATPRTPNYNEQFF
TRBV29-1	many	.	TRBJ2-1	TGCAGCGCGCAGAGGTTGAGCTCCTACAATGAGCAGTTCTTC	CSAQRLSSYNEQFF
TRBV6-2/TRBV6-3	once	.	TRBJ2-1	TGTGCCAGCGCTGGAGGCAGACGTTGGAATGAGCAGTTCTTC	CASAGGRRWNEQFF
TRBV6-5	.	.	TRBJ2-5	TGTGCCAGCAGTTTCCTTGGGAGTCAAGAGACCCAGTACTTC	CASSFLGSQETQYF
TRBV10-3	many	TRBD2	TRBJ2-3	TGTGCCATCATGCGGACTAGCGGCCCTAGCACAGATACGCAGTATTTT	CAIMRTSGPSTDTQYF
TRBV20-1	many	TRBD1	TRBJ2-7	TGCAGTGCTAGAGACAGGGACAGCGTTTACGAGCAGTACTTC	CSARDRDSVYEQYF
TRBV20-1	many	.	TRBJ1-6	TGCAGTGCTCGGACGGGGAATTCACCCCTCCACTTT	CSARTGNSPLHF
TRBV7-3	.	TRBD2	TRBJ2-3	TGTGCCAGCAGCTCGGGACTAGCGGGGGGGTCCTCCGGTACGCAGTATTTT	CASSSGLAGGSSGTQYF
TRBV4-2	many	TRBD2	TRBJ2-1	TGTGCCAGCAGTCGTGGGACTAGCGGGGGGGCGTCCTACAATGAGCAGTTCTTC	CASSRGTSGGASYNEQFF
TRBV25-1	few	.	TRBJ1-1	TGTGCCAGCATGGGGGGGTTCAGCAACGCTGAAGCTTTCTTT	CASMGGFSNAEAFF
TRBV29-1	.	.	TRBJ2-5	TGCAGCGTTGAAGCAGGGGCCTGGACCCAGTACTTC	CSVEAGAWTQYF
TRBV27	many	.	TRBJ2-7	TGTGCCAGTAGAGGTGGGCCCTATTACTCCTACGAGCAGTACTTC	CASRGGPYYSYEQYF
TRBV29-1	.	.	TRBJ1-2	TGCAGCACAAGAGACGGTGATGGCTACACCTTC	CSTRDGDGYTF
TRBV20-1	many	TRBD2	TRBJ2-2	TGCAGTGCTAGTACTAGCGGGGTTGTAGAGGAGCTGTTTTTT	CSASTSGVVEELFF
TRBV28	.	TRBD1	TRBJ2-5	TGTGCCAGCAGTTCACAGGGGGTATGGGAGACCCAGTACTTC	CASSSQGVWETQYF
TRBV5-1	.	.	TRBJ2-6	TGCGCCAGCAGCTTGGGCCAGGGGAGCTCTGGGGCCAACGTCCTGACTTTC	CASSLGQGSSGANVLTF
TRBV12-3/TRBV12-4	many	.	TRBJ2-7	TGTGCCAGCAGTTTGCAGGGACTCGAGCAGTACTTC	CASSLQGLEQYF
TRBV27	many	TRBD1	TRBJ2-1	TGTGCCACAACCGGGACAGGGCCTGGCGATGAGCAGTTCTTC	CATTGTGPGDEQFF
TRBV20-1	.	TRBD2	TRBJ2-5	TGCAGTGCTATTCCAGATGATCCGTTGACTAGCGGGAGGGAAGAAGCCTTCCAAGAGACCCAGCACTTC	CSAIPDDPLTSGREEAFQETQHF
TRBV20-1	many	TRBD2	TRBJ2-3	TGCAGTGCTAGAGATGGGGGACTAGCGGTTCGCACAGATACGCAGTATTTT	CSARDGGLAVRTDTQYF
TRBV20-1	.	TRBD2	TRBJ2-3	TGCAGTGCTTCCCGACTAGCGAGGCTCACAGATACGCAGTATTTT	CSASRLARLTDTQYF
TRBV7-3	few	.	TRBJ2-1	TGTGCCAGCAGCTTAATGCGGGGTACCTACAATGAGCAGTTCTTC	CASSLMRGTYNEQFF
TRBV29-1	.	TRBD1	TRBJ2-3	TGCAGCGTTGACAGGGACAGGGAATTGTTTGGCGCAGATACGCAGTATTTT	CSVDRDRELFGADTQYF
TRBV29-1	many	TRBD1	TRBJ2-1	TGCAGCGTTGCCCTATCGGGGACAGACTACAATGAGCAGTTCTTC	CSVALSGTDYNEQFF
TRBV20-1	few	TRBD1	TRBJ1-1	TGCAGTGCTAGAGACTACAGGGGGCAGGCTTTCTTT	CSARDYRGQAFF
TRBV7-9	.	.	TRBJ1-2	TGTGCCAGCAGCTCCTCCCGGACTGTGCATCTTTATGGCTACACCTTC	CASSSSRTVHLYGYTF
TRBV20-1	.	TRBD2	TRBJ2-1	TGCAGTGCTACCCGGGGAGGGCCTGGCAATGAGCAGTTCTTC	CSATRGGPGNEQFF